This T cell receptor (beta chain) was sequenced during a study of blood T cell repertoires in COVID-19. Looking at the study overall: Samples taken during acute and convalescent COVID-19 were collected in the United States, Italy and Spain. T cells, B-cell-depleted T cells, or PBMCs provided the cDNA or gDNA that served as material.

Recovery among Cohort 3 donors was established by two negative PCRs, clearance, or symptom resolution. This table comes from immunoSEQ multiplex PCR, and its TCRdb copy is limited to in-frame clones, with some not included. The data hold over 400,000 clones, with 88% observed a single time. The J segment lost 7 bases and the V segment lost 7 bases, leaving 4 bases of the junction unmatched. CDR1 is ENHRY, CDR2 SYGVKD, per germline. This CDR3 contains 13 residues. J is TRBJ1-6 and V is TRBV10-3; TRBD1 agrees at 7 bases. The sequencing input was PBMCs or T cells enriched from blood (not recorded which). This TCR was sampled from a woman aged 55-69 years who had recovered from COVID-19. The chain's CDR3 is CAINTQGNSPLHF. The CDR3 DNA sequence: TGTGCCATCAATACACAGGGGAATTCACCCCTCCACTTT.